This TCR beta chain was documented in a study of blood T cell repertoires in COVID-19. Original methodology: Quantification of nucleated cells was approximated via reference gene primer amplification. The repertoire was sequenced with immunoSEQ multiplex PCR; TCRdb's copy has only in-frame clones and lacks some. V, J and clone size are those of that table, while D and trimming were read from the DNA. The table has 150,000 to 200,000 clones, about four fifths seen once; the top ten hold 7.5% to 8%. CDR3 length: 15 residues. Trimming took 6 bases from V and 5 from J; bases not matched to a gene: 9. Germline V gives CDR1 MNHNY, CDR2 SVGAGI (reference sequence).

The sequence was obtained from a man aged 40-50 years who had recovered from COVID-19. The sequenced sample was peripheral blood. The chain carries TRBV6-6 and TRBJ1-5; 8 bases fit TRBD1. The DNA of the CDR3 is TGTGCCAGCAGAATGTCCCACAGGGGGGATCAGCCCCAGCATTTT. It specifies CASRMSHRGDQPQHF.